One and the same sample provided the 26 T cell receptor beta chains below, sequenced in a study of blood T cell repertoires in COVID-19. Using immunoSEQ multiplex PCR, the repertoire was profiled, and TCRdb retains in-frame clones only, with some absent. This table has roughly 120,000 clones, around 85% appearing once. Sequencing was carried out using peripheral blood. The receptors here all came from a human donor in a cohort sampled during active COVID-19.

The rearrangement uses TRBV1 and TRBJ2-1; the table's D call TRBD1 went unverified against the DNA. TRBV1 represents a pseudogene. The CDR3 has 14 residues. The CDR3: CTSSQAGQYNEQFF. CDR3 sequence (DNA): TGCACCAGCAGCCAAGCAGGGCAGTACAATGAGCAGTTCTTC.

The chain links TRBV7-2 to TRBJ2-3, with D perhaps TRBD1 (6 bases). V lost 6 bases to trimming and J lost 3 bases, with 13 bases between them. Germline V gene data show CDR1 as SGHTA and CDR2 as FQGNSA. There are 14 residues in the CDR3. In nucleotides, the CDR3 is TGTGCCAGCAGTTTGGACAGAGCGACAGATACGCAGTATTTT. Translating it yields CASSLDRATDTQYF.

V and J are TRBV2 and TRBJ2-3; unclear D gene. This CDR3 is built from 13 residues. Trimming shortened V by 7 bases and J by 0 bases, and 8 bases separated the two germline ends. Germline-derived CDR1 and CDR2 are SNHLY and FYNNEI. The CDR3 coding sequence is TGTGCCAGCAATTTATATAGCACAGATACGCAGTATTTT. Its translation: CASNLYSTDTQYF.

The rearrangement uses TRBV11-2 and TRBJ2-7, with 7 bases matching TRBD2. CDR3 length: 15 residues. The germline V gene has CDR1 SGHAT and CDR2 FQNNGV. V dropped 1 base and J dropped 4; count of bases not matched to a gene: 7. The CDR3, as DNA: TGTGCCAGCAGCTTAGGACTAGCCGCCGATTACGAGCAGTACTTC. This translates into CASSLGLAADYEQYF.

The CDR3 bases are TGTGCCAGCACTCCTTGGAGAGCGGGGGGGTACAATGAGCAGTTCTTC. It encodes CASTPWRAGGYNEQFF. This chain joins TRBV3-1 (or the pseudogene TRBV3-2) and TRBJ2-1, with TRBD2 matching 10 bases. Germline V lookup: CDR1 LGHDT, CDR2 YNNKEL (reference sequence). The CDR3 is made up of 16 amino acids. V trimming: 7 bases; J trimming: 4 bases; junction bases outside the gene matches: 10.

For the CDR3, the DNA is TGTGCCAGCAGTTTTTCGGGGAGGGATGGCTACACCTTC. Translated: CASSFSGRDGYTF. The chain couples TRBV28 to TRBJ1-2; D gene ambiguous. CDR1 and CDR2 (germline): MDHEN, SYDVKM. The CDR3 is made up of 13 amino acids. Trimming shortened V by 3 bases and J by 6 bases, and 11 bases separated the two germline ends.

The chain carries TRBV5-5 and TRBJ2-3, with no clear D. Trimming pared 1 base from V and 0 bases from J, leaving 6 bases between. CDR3 size: 14 residues. Germline values: CDR1 SGHKS, CDR2 YYEKEE (reference sequence). The CDR3 loop is CASSLFTSTDTQYF. In nucleotides, the CDR3 is TGTGCCAGCAGCTTGTTCACTAGCACAGATACGCAGTATTTT.

This clone showed up just a few times. The chain joins TRBV14 to TRBJ1-3; D not resolved. CDR1 SGHDN and CDR2 FVKESK come from the germline V gene. The length of the CDR3 is 16 residues. With 1 base removed from V and 0 bases from J, the gap between germline ends came to 10 bases. The CDR3 DNA is TGTGCCAGCAGCCAAGGAGGCAGCATCTCTGGAAACACCATATATTTT. Translating it yields CASSQGGSISGNTIYF.

A single count supports this clone. At one end the junction does not follow the germline gene, possibly because of a read error. This chain links TRBV7-2 with TRBJ1-5; TRBD1 is a possible D gene (6 bases). Germline lookup yields CDR1 SGHTA and CDR2 FQGNSA. This CDR3 has 15 amino acids. The CDR3 loop is CSSSQTGSRNQPQHF. CDR3 bases: TGTTCCAGCAGCCAAACAGGGTCGAGGAATCAGCCCCAGCATTTT.

The genes are TRBV6-2 or TRBV6-3 and TRBJ2-1; 7 bases agree with TRBD1. CDR1 and CDR2 (germline): MNHEY, SVGEGT. The CDR3 consists of 14 residues. J was trimmed by 7 bases and V by 0 bases; bases with no gene match: 3. In DNA, the CDR3 is TGTGCCAGCAGTTACTCGACAGGGAGAAATGAGCAGTTCTTC. Protein product: CASSYSTGRNEQFF.

The J gene is TRBJ1-5, the V gene TRBV30; 7 bases are shared with TRBD1. The CDR3 loop spans 14 amino acids. CDR1 and CDR2 from the germline V gene are GTSNPN and SVGIG (reference sequence). The junction had 9 bases not matched to a gene; V was cut back by 5 bases and J by 5 bases. In DNA form, the CDR3 reads TGTGCCTGGTCCCTCGAGGACAGGCATCAGCCCCAGCATTTT. This sequence encodes CAWSLEDRHQPQHF.

The CDR3 sequence: CASSLGDRSHEQYF. CDR3 DNA: TGCGCCAGCAGCTTGGGAGACAGGTCCCACGAGCAGTACTTC. This chain connects TRBV5-1 to TRBJ2-7; TRBD1 might be the D (6 bases). V lost 0 bases, J lost 5 bases, and 12 bases lay in between. The V gene's germline CDR1 is SGHRS and CDR2 YFSETQ. The length of the CDR3 is 14 residues.

This clone was seen once. J is TRBJ2-7 and V is TRBV21-1; whether TRBD2, the table's D call, matches the DNA was not checked. TRBV21-1 has pseudogene status. The CDR3 length is 17 residues. The CDR3: CASSLRPRPDYTYEQYF. The CDR3 nucleotides read TGTGCCAGCAGCCTAAGGCCCAGGCCCGACTATACCTACGAGCAGTACTTC.

The V gene is TRBV27, the J gene TRBJ2-5; D perhaps matches TRBD2 (6 bases). Deletions cut 4 bases from V and 3 bases from J, with 12 bases between. The germline V gene encodes CDR1 MNHEY and CDR2 SMNVEV (reference sequence). The CDR3 runs 14 residues. The CDR3 bases are TGTGCCAGCAGTTCATGGGGGGTAAAAGAGACCCAGTACTTC. It specifies CASSSWGVKETQYF.

CDR3 sequence reads: CASTPSGGTYNEQFF. CDR3 sequence (DNA): TGCGCCAGCACACCTAGCGGGGGTACCTACAATGAGCAGTTCTTC. The chain has TRBV5-1 and TRBJ2-1; TRBD2 matches at 10 bases. The CDR3 consists of 15 residues. V lost 6 bases, J lost 2 bases, and 5 bases stayed unmatched. Germline V lookup: CDR1 SGHRS, CDR2 YFSETQ.

This chain connects TRBV21-1 to TRBJ1-6. TRBV21-1 has pseudogene status. The CDR3 totals 17 residues. The CDR3 region has the DNA TGTGCCAGCAGCAAACACCGCCTCCCCAGAGGGAATTCACCCCTCCACTTT. It codes for CASSKHRLPRGNSPLHF.

The genes are TRBV19 and TRBJ1-2; D is undetermined. The V gene's germline CDR1 is LNHDA and CDR2 SQIVND (reference sequence). Trimming took off 3 bases at V and 6 bases at J, with 11 bases between the two ends. CDR3 length: 13 amino acids. CDR3 DNA sequence: TGTGCCAGTAGTATGGGAGGATCTGATGGCTACACCTTC. This sequence encodes CASSMGGSDGYTF.

This clone was found once. The V and J genes are TRBV28 and TRBJ1-5; 10 bases map to TRBD1. V gave up 6 bases and J gave up 1 base; unmatched junction bases: 9. Per germline, CDR1 MDHEN and CDR2 SYDVKM. The CDR3 length is 17 residues. Here the CDR3 DNA reads TGTGCCAGCAGAGGGACAGGGGTAGATTACAGCAATCAGCCCCAGCATTTT. Its translation: CASRGTGVDYSNQPQHF. Together with reference TRBV28 and TRBJ1-5, the CDR3 gives the full variable domain: DVKVTQSSRYLVKRTGEKVFLECVQDMDHENMFWYRQDPGLGLRLIYFSYDVKMKEKGDIPEGYSVSREKKERFSLILESASTNQTSMYLCASRGTGVDYSNQPQHFGDGTRLSIL.

The gene calls are TRBV9 and TRBJ1-2; 10 nucleotides match TRBD1. Germline V lookup: CDR1 SGDLS, CDR2 YYNGEE. The ends lost 4 bases at V and 4 bases at J; junction bases unmatched: 10. The CDR3 contains 16 residues. CDR3 protein: CASSYRTGGSIYGYTF. CDR3 sequence (DNA): TGTGCCAGCAGCTATCGGACAGGGGGTAGTATCTATGGCTACACCTTC.

The rearrangement joins TRBV7-2 to TRBJ2-3, with 8 bases lining up with TRBD2. The germline gives CDR1 SGHTA, CDR2 FQGNSA. The CDR3 is 13 amino acids. The V and J ends lost 1 base and 6 bases, in that order; junction bases with no gene match: 0. The CDR3 DNA reads as TGTGCCAGCAGCTTAGTAGCGGGGGATACGCAGTATTTT. Protein product: CASSLVAGDTQYF.

V usage is TRBV19 and J usage is TRBJ2-5, with 7 positions matching TRBD2. Germline CDR1 LNHDA, CDR2 SQIVND (reference sequence). Trimming at V came to 3 bases and at J to 5 bases, leaving 6 bases not matched to a gene. The CDR3 loop spans 14 amino acids. CDR3 DNA sequence: TGTGCCAGTAGTATGGGAGCGGGGAGCGAGACCCAGTACTTC. Translating gives CASSMGAGSETQYF.

The rearrangement uses TRBV19 and TRBJ2-3; unclear D gene. Trimming took 6 bases from V and 1 from J, leaving 8 bases between them. The germline V gene has CDR1 LNHDA and CDR2 SQIVND (reference sequence). CDR3 length: 13 amino acids. CDR3 DNA sequence: TGTGCCAGTAGGAACATCGGCACAGATACGCAGTATTTT. This codes for CASRNIGTDTQYF. Supplemented by reference TRBV19 and TRBJ2-3, the full variable domain reads DGGITQSPKYLFRKEGQNVTLSCEQNLNHDAMYWYRQDPGQGLRLIYYSQIVNDFQKGDIAEGYSVSREKKESFPLTVTSAQKNPTAFYLCASRNIGTDTQYFGPGTRLTVL.

This chain connects TRBV5-5 to TRBJ2-1; the match to TRBD2 covers 16 bases. Germline V gene lookup returns CDR1 SGHKS and CDR2 YYEKEE (reference sequence). Trimming removed 3 bases from V and 8 bases from J; junction bases left unmatched: 2. The CDR3 runs 15 residues. CDR3 bases: TGTGCCAGCAGCTACGGGACTAGCGGGGGGGATGAGCAGTTCTTC. It translates to CASSYGTSGGDEQFF.

The V call is TRBV2, the J call TRBJ2-5; 11 bases agree with TRBD2. Germline trimming cut 2 bases from V and 5 bases from J; bases unmatched to any gene: 1. CDR1 and CDR2 (germline): SNHLY, FYNNEI. The CDR3 runs to 14 residues. CDR3 DNA: TGTGCCAGCAGTGAAAGGACTAGCGGGGAGACCCAGTACTTC. Translated, it gives CASSERTSGETQYF.

The rearrangement links TRBV7-2 to TRBJ2-6; no reliable D call. The CDR3 loop spans 16 amino acids. V lost 1 base, J lost 5 bases, and 12 bases lay in between. Germline V CDR1 and CDR2: SGHTA, FQGNSA. CDR3 sequence reads: CASSLDGSSRANVLTF. The CDR3 bases are TGTGCCAGCAGCTTAGACGGGTCCAGTAGGGCCAACGTCCTGACTTTC.

This clone appeared once. This chain connects TRBV5-1 to TRBJ2-2, with 11 bases matching TRBD2. With V trimmed by 2 bases and J by 3 bases, 3 bases remained unmatched. Per germline, CDR1 SGHRS and CDR2 YFSETQ. The CDR3 totals 16 residues. Here the CDR3 reads CASSLLAGDHTGELFF. Here the CDR3 DNA reads TGCGCCAGCAGCTTACTAGCGGGGGACCACACCGGGGAGCTGTTTTTT.